The 8 T cell receptor beta chains reported below all come from one sample, sequenced in a study of tumor-infiltrating lymphocytes in primary liver carcinoma (dated by TCRdb to 2016 to 2017). TCRdb lists the instrument as Illumina HiSeq 2500. Using a constant-region primer and ProtoScript II reverse transcriptase, TCRbeta-specific cDNA was reverse-transcribed from around 500 ng total RNA. TCRbeta libraries were built with three nested multiplex PCR rounds, a slightly modified ARM-PCR procedure. Each of the first two PCR rounds ran for about 10 cycles using multiplex TRBV1-TRBV30 forward primers together with a Cbeta reverse primer. The public reads were run again by TCRdb, first through fastp at Q25 and then through MiXCR, and only productive beta chains were kept. Rows with a matching CDR3 protein are joined into one entry that keeps the most common DNA and genes. This sample gives approximately 330,000 distinct CDR3 sequences in total; about 65% of them show up just once. The ten top clones hold roughly 6% of the sample.

TRIzol reagent was used to extract blood RNA from unsorted whole blood, while the DNeasy Blood & Tissue kit provided the germline DNA. The sequenced sample consisted of peripheral blood. These receptors originate from a man between 40 and 49 years old with primary liver carcinoma and hepatitis B virus infection.

J is TRBJ2-1 and V is TRBV28; D gene uncertain. The CDR3 is 14 residues long. Germline loops: CDR1 MDHEN, CDR2 SYDVKM. With 3 bases removed from V and 3 bases from J, the gap between germline ends came to 9 bases. CDR3 sequence reads: CASSLGYLYNEQFF. The CDR3 bases are TGTGCCAGCAGTTTGGGTTACCTCTACAATGAGCAGTTCTTC.

The chain combines TRBV6-5 with TRBJ2-3, with 8 positions matching TRBD2. The germline gives CDR1 MNHEY, CDR2 SVGAGI. V shed 8 bases, J shed 2 bases, and the junction held 15 bases outside the gene matches. The CDR3 is 17 amino acids. The CDR3 DNA is TGTGCCAGCTATCATGCAGGGTGGCGGGGGGCCACAGATACGCAGTATTTT. Its protein product is CASYHAGWRGATDTQYF.

As to this clonotype: An end of the junction does not agree with germline; a read error may underlie this. V usage is TRBV5-6 and J usage is TRBJ1-1, with TRBD1 identical over 7 bases. Germline CDR1 is SGHDT and CDR2 is YYEEEE. The CDR3 totals 14 residues. The DNA of the CDR3 is TGTGCCAGCAGAATTAGGGGGCACGACACTGAAGTTTTCTTT. The encoded protein is CASRIRGHDTEVFF.

This clonotype was recorded many times. V gene TRBV6-6 combines with J gene TRBJ1-5, with unresolved D. Trimming removed 5 bases from V and 2 bases from J, with 10 bases in between. In germline, CDR1 is MNHNY, CDR2 SVGAGI (reference sequence). This CDR3 spans 14 amino acids. CDR3 region: CASSPRVGNQPQHF. In nucleotides, the CDR3 is TGTGCCAGCAGTCCTAGAGTGGGCAATCAGCCCCAGCATTTT.

This clonotype was seen once. This could be a read error, since a much larger clone is one nucleotide away. The chain combines TRBV4-3 with TRBJ2-1; D is undetermined. V was shortened by 0 bases and J by 7 bases, with 7 bases between the two germline ends. The CDR3 extends over 13 amino acids. CDR1 and CDR2 (germline): LGHNA, YSLEER. The CDR3 sequence is CASSQERRNEQFF. In nucleotides, the CDR3 is TGCGCCAGCAGCCAAGAGCGGCGTAATGAGCAGTTCTTC.

In its sample, this clonotype was seen many times. One end of the junction is discordant with germline, which a read error may explain. The V and J genes are TRBV4-3 and TRBJ2-1; D may be TRBD1 or TRBD2 (5 bases each). There are 16 residues in the CDR3. Germline V lookup: CDR1 LGHNA, CDR2 YSLEER. CDR3 region: CASNQGVGDNNNEQFF. The CDR3 nucleotides read TGCGCCAGCAACCAAGGGGTGGGAGACAATAACAATGAGCAGTTCTTC.

This clonotype has a handful of counts. V gene TRBV6-1 combines with J gene TRBJ2-7, with D possibly matching TRBD1 (6 bases). V was pared by 7 bases and J by 2 bases, with 15 bases between. The CDR3 totals 14 residues. Germline CDR1 and CDR2: MNHNS and SASEGT. CDR3 bases: TGTGCCAGCAATCCCGGGACACCTCCCTACGAGCAGTACTTC. Protein sequence: CASNPGTPPYEQYF.

To note about this clonotype: A single base separates this from a much larger clone, so it may be a read error. The chain carries TRBV6-2 or TRBV6-3 and TRBJ2-5; the D is unclear. In germline, CDR1 is MNHEY, CDR2 SVGEGT. The CDR3 loop spans 10 amino acids. The CDR3 DNA is TGTGCCAGCAACCTTGAGATCCAGTACTTC. It specifies CASNLEIQYF.